The 14 T cell receptor beta chains below all came from one sample that was sequenced in a study of blood T cell repertoires in COVID-19. The method was immunoSEQ multiplex PCR; TCRdb's version includes in-frame clones alone and lacks a portion of them. The table lists about 260,000 clones, more than 75% of them singletons. The sample was peripheral blood. The origin of the receptors is a woman aged 40 to 50 who had recovered from COVID-19.

This sequence joins TRBV2 and TRBJ1-6, with unresolved D. V lost 5 bases, J lost 7 bases, and 12 bases lay in between. Germline V CDR1 and CDR2: SNHLY, FYNNEI. The CDR3 is 14 amino acids. The CDR3 bases are TGTGCCAGCAGTTTCCGGGGAGGAAATTCACCCCTCCACTTT. This codes for CASSFRGGNSPLHF.

The chain carries TRBV7-9 and TRBJ2-1; D is perhaps TRBD2 (5 bases). Germline V gives CDR1 SEHNR, CDR2 FQNEAQ (reference sequence). The V end lost 4 bases, the J end lost 8 bases, and 15 bases lay between the germline ends. There are 14 residues in the CDR3. The CDR3 loop reads CASSSTSWRDEQFF. The CDR3 DNA follows: TGTGCCAGCAGCTCCACCTCTTGGCGGGATGAGCAGTTCTTC.

The V call is TRBV2, the J call TRBJ2-7; possible D gene TRBD2, 6 bases. Germline CDR1 SNHLY, CDR2 FYNNEI. The V gene lost 3 bases and the J gene lost 12 bases, with 15 bases spanning the gap. CDR3 length equals 12 residues. The CDR3 bases are TGTGCCAGCAGTGATTGGAGGGGTCTACCGTACTTC. It is translated as CASSDWRGLPYF.

The chain joins TRBV5-1 to TRBJ1-2; possibly TRBD1 for D (5 bases). The CDR3 covers 14 residues. Germline V gives CDR1 SGHRS, CDR2 YFSETQ. Deletions cut 7 bases from V and 2 bases from J, with 15 bases between. CDR3 residues: CASAPQATNYGYTF. The CDR3 coding sequence is TGCGCCAGCGCCCCACAGGCTACCAACTATGGCTACACCTTC.

This sequence joins TRBV11-2 and TRBJ1-2; D is ambiguous. The germline V gene encodes CDR1 SGHAT and CDR2 FQNNGV. V lost 1 base and J lost 0, with 9 bases in between. This CDR3 contains 15 residues. In DNA form, the CDR3 reads TGTGCCAGCAGCTTAGGCAGGCACCCTAACTATGGCTACACCTTC. This gives the protein CASSLGRHPNYGYTF.

The V and J genes are TRBV5-1 and TRBJ2-5, with D possibly TRBD1 on 7 matching bases. CDR3 length: 15 amino acids. From germline, CDR1 is SGHRS and CDR2 YFSETQ. V lost 0 bases, J lost 5 bases, and 14 bases lay in between. The CDR3, as DNA: TGCGCCAGCAGCTTGGCCAAGGGGGCGGGGGAGACCCAGTACTTC. The encoded protein is CASSLAKGAGETQYF.

The V gene is TRBV5-1, the J gene TRBJ1-1, with 7 bases identical to TRBD1. The V segment lost 4 bases and the J segment 6 bases; nucleotides outside the gene matches: 15. Germline lookup yields CDR1 SGHRS and CDR2 YFSETQ. There are 16 residues in the CDR3. The CDR3 region is CASSPYRGLGGPEAFF. The CDR3 DNA is TGCGCCAGCAGCCCGTACAGGGGCCTCGGGGGTCCTGAAGCTTTCTTT. Variable domain in full (rest from reference TRBV5-1 and TRBJ1-1): KAGVTQTPRYLIKTRGQQVTLSCSPISGHRSVSWYQQTPGQGLQFLFEYFSETQRNKGNFPGRFSGRQFSNSRSEMNVSTLELGDSALYLCASSPYRGLGGPEAFFGQGTRLTVV.

The chain has TRBV7-2 and TRBJ1-1; 8 bases map to TRBD1. The CDR3 has 12 residues. V lost 5 bases and J lost 10; bases outside the gene matches: 6. Germline V CDR1 and CDR2: SGHTA, FQGNSA. In DNA form, the CDR3 reads TGTGCCAGCAGCCTCGACAGGGGACCAGCTTTCTTT. This encodes CASSLDRGPAFF.

The genes are TRBV5-1 and TRBJ2-2; D might be TRBD1 (6 bases). V lost 2 bases to trimming and J lost 0 bases, with 11 bases between them. CDR1 SGHRS and CDR2 YFSETQ come from the germline V gene. The length of the CDR3 is 16 residues. CDR3 nucleotide sequence: TGCGCCAGCAGCTTCAGGGGCCAATCGAACACCGGGGAGCTGTTTTTT. Residues: CASSFRGQSNTGELFF.

This chain joins TRBV3-1 (or the pseudogene TRBV3-2) and TRBJ2-2, with D uncertain. Germline assignment: CDR1 LGHDT and CDR2 YNNKEL (reference sequence). The ends were cut back, 3 bases at V and 5 bases at J, with 19 bases in the middle. There are 17 residues in the CDR3. This chain's CDR3 is CASSQPSLPTWTGELFF. The CDR3 DNA sequence: TGTGCCAGCAGCCAGCCATCCTTACCCACATGGACCGGGGAGCTGTTTTTT.

The chain uses TRBV7-9 and TRBJ1-2; the match to TRBD1 covers 9 bases. The J segment lost 5 bases and the V segment lost 4 bases, leaving 8 bases of the junction unmatched. Germline V gene data show CDR1 as SEHNR and CDR2 as FQNEAQ (reference sequence). The CDR3 loop spans 15 amino acids. Here the CDR3 DNA reads TGTGCCAGCAGCTGGCCGGGACAGGGAGAGTATGGCTACACCTTC. It translates to CASSWPGQGEYGYTF.

The rearrangement uses TRBV11-2 and TRBJ2-1; 13 bases are a match to TRBD2. The germline V gene has CDR1 SGHAT and CDR2 FQNNGV. Trimming cost V 7 bases and J 4 bases; bases outside gene matches: 4. CDR3 size: 15 residues. CDR3 DNA sequence: TGTGCCAGCACCCCACTAGCGGGGGGGTACAATGAGCAGTTCTTC. Protein: CASTPLAGGYNEQFF.

The CDR3 DNA reads as TGCGCCAGCAGCCAAGAGGGGGACAATGGCGAAAAACTGTTTTTT. Residues: CASSQEGDNGEKLFF. The genes are TRBV4-3 and TRBJ1-4; D is perhaps TRBD1 (6 bases). This CDR3 has 15 amino acids. Germline V gene sequence: CDR1 LGHNA, CDR2 YSLEER. V was trimmed by 0 bases and J by 8 bases, leaving 13 bases between them.

The chain couples TRBV29-1 to TRBJ1-1; 10 nucleotides align to TRBD1. The CDR3 covers 13 residues. Germline assignment: CDR1 SQVTM and CDR2 ANQGSEA. V gave up 1 base and J gave up 4 bases; unmatched junction bases: 0. The CDR3 nucleotides are TGCAGCGTTGAAGGGACAGGGGGCACTGAAGCTTTCTTT. It specifies CSVEGTGGTEAFF.